Below, 20 T cell receptor beta chains from the same sample are listed, as sequenced in a study of metastatic and nonmetastatic thyroid tumors. With MiXCR, TCRdb reprocessed the PCR reads. The table lists about 33,000 clones, around 15% of them singletons. None of the patients had undergone any treatment ahead of thyroid surgery. Sequenced input: blood. All receptors come from a female donor with papillary thyroid cancer or a benign thyroid nodule (not recorded which). Some clones in this sample may be carry-over from other donors' samples.

This clone was observed many times. V usage is TRBV28 and J usage is TRBJ1-2, with no clear D. This CDR3 has 13 residues. Per germline, CDR1 MDHEN and CDR2 SYDVKM. Trimming cost V 9 bases and J 5 bases, with 16 bases left between them. Here the CDR3 reads CASKERRVYGYTF. CDR3 nucleotides: TGTGCCAGTAAAGAGCGGAGGGTGTATGGCTACACCTTC.

Concerning this clone itself: This may arise from a read error, as a much more abundant clone is one base away. Other DNA sequences in the sample encode the same CDR3. The rearrangement joins TRBV9 to TRBJ2-1; 7 bases map to TRBD2. There are 15 residues in the CDR3. Germline lookup yields CDR1 SGDLS and CDR2 YYNGEE. CDR3: CASSVDAGVVNEQFF. CDR3 sequence (DNA): TGTGCTAGCAGCGTAGATGCGGGAGTAGTGAATGAGCAGTTCTTC.

Ten or more counts support this clone. V is TRBV7-9 and J is TRBJ1-5; perhaps TRBD1 as D (6 bases). CDR3 length equals 15 residues. Germline V gene data show CDR1 as SEHNR and CDR2 as FQNEAQ (reference sequence). Deletions cut 1 base from V and 4 bases from J, with 11 bases between. CDR3 bases: TGTGCCAGCAGCTTAGACAGGGAGGCAAATCAGCCCCAGCATTTT. Translation gives CASSLDREANQPQHF.

A few counts support this clone. It may be a read error: a sequence one base away is much more abundant. The same CDR3 also results from other DNA sequences found in this sample. This chain uses TRBV14 with TRBJ2-5, with D possibly TRBD1 on 5 matching bases. V was pared by 0 bases and J by 5 bases, with 16 bases between. This CDR3 has 16 amino acids. CDR1 and CDR2 from the germline V gene are SGHDN and FVKESK. CDR3 sequence: CASSQERGTVSETQYF. As DNA, the CDR3 is TGTGCCAGCAGCCAAGAAAGGGGTACAGTATCGGAGACCCAGTACTTC. Supplemented by reference TRBV14 and TRBJ2-5, the full variable domain reads EAGVTQFPSHSVIEKGQTVTLRCDPISGHDNLYWYRRVMGKEIKFLLHFVKESKQDESGMPNNRFLAERTGGTYSTLKVQPAELEDSGVYFCASSQERGTVSETQYFGPGTRLLVL.

This clone was seen repeatedly, ten times or more. This chain joins TRBV20-1 and TRBJ1-2, with a possible D match to TRBD1 (6 bases). The V gene's germline CDR1 is DFQATT and CDR2 SNEGSKA (reference sequence). The CDR3 covers 15 residues. Between the trimmed V and J ends, which lost 8 bases and 6 bases, there was a span of 25 bases. CDR3 sequence (DNA): TGCAGTTACACGACACAGGGTTCAGAGTTAAATGGCTACACCTTC. The encoded protein is CSYTTQGSELNGYTF.

As regards this clone: Mismatch with germline at one junction end may stem from a read error. V and J are TRBV5-4 and TRBJ2-7, with D tentatively TRBD2 (5 bases). The CDR3 is 13 residues long. Germline V gene sequence: CDR1 SGHNT, CDR2 YYREEE (reference sequence). CDR3 in amino acids: CASSREGLGERYF. CDR3 nucleotide sequence: TGTGCCAGCAGCCGCGAGGGCCTGGGTGAGCGGTACTTC.

This clone has a count of ten or more. V gene TRBV6-6 combines with J gene TRBJ2-1; D not resolved. In germline, CDR1 is MNHNY, CDR2 SVGAGI (reference sequence). This CDR3 spans 11 amino acids. The V end was cut by 2 bases, the J end by 15 bases, with 11 bases between. The CDR3 sequence is CASSYDGEPFF. In nucleotides, the CDR3 is TGTGCCAGCAGTTACGACGGAGAACCGTTCTTC.

The chain joins TRBV24-1 to TRBJ2-3; D remains ambiguous. Trimming left V 5 bases short and J 7 bases short, with 12 bases between. The CDR3 is made up of 13 amino acids. Per the germline V gene, CDR1 is KGHDR and CDR2 is SFDVKD. The CDR3: CATSVLTVYTQYF. The CDR3 DNA is TGTGCCACCAGTGTGCTTACAGTATATACGCAGTATTTT.

This clone was detected many times. The chain carries TRBV18 and TRBJ1-4; TRBD1 might be the D (5 bases). Trimming cost V 5 bases and J 0 bases, with 7 bases left between them. CDR1 is KGHSH, CDR2 LQKENI, per germline. The CDR3 is 14 amino acids. The CDR3 here is CASSATATNEKLFF. In DNA form, the CDR3 reads TGTGCCAGCTCAGCGACAGCAACTAATGAAAAACTGTTTTTT.

This clone was seen ten or more times. The V gene is TRBV6-5, the J gene TRBJ1-4, with D hard to call. CDR3 size: 14 residues. V was clipped by 2 bases and J by 2 bases, with 6 bases between them. Germline V CDR1 and CDR2: MNHEY, SVGAGI. The CDR3 protein is CASSYGTTNEKLFF. In DNA form, the CDR3 reads TGTGCCAGCAGTTACGGAACCACTAATGAAAAACTGTTTTTT.

With regard to this clone: A much larger clone sits a single nucleotide away, making a read error possible. Written as DNA, the CDR3 is TGTGCCATCAGCTTGGACAGGGGACCTTACAATGAGCAGTTCTTC. As protein: CAISLDRGPYNEQFF. The genes are TRBV5-4 and TRBJ2-1; 9 bases map to TRBD1. Germline lookup yields CDR1 SGHNT and CDR2 YYREEE (reference sequence). CDR3 size: 15 residues.

In this sample, this clone turned up many times. The V call is TRBV30, the J call TRBJ1-6, with D perhaps matching TRBD1 (5 bases). V lost 0 bases and J lost 8, with 17 bases in between. Germline V gene sequence: CDR1 GTSNPN, CDR2 SVGIG (reference sequence). The CDR3 loop spans 16 amino acids. CDR3 in DNA: TGTGCCTGGAGTGTCCCAGGGACCGTGACTCATTCACCCCTCCACTTT. Its translation is CAWSVPGTVTHSPLHF.

This clone showed up many times. The gene calls are TRBV20-1 and TRBJ2-7; D tentatively reads TRBD1 or TRBD2 (5 bases each). Trimming removed 3 bases from V and 2 bases from J, with 11 bases in between. Per the germline V gene, CDR1 is DFQATT and CDR2 is SNEGSKA (reference sequence). This CDR3 contains 13 residues. CDR3 residues: CSASSGRTYEQYF. The CDR3 DNA is TGCAGTGCTAGCTCGGGGCGGACCTACGAGCAGTACTTC.

The chain recombines TRBV20-1 with TRBJ2-7, with D possibly TRBD1 on 6 matching bases. CDR3 length: 14 residues. V shed 2 bases and J shed 4 bases, with 15 bases lying between them. CDR1 DFQATT and CDR2 SNEGSKA come from the germline V gene (reference sequence). DNA for the CDR3: TGCAGTGCTAGACCGGGACACCTCTCATACGAGCAGTACTTC. Translation: CSARPGHLSYEQYF.

The gene calls are TRBV20-1 and TRBJ2-7; 10 bases agree with TRBD1. The germline CDR1 and CDR2 sequences are DFQATT and SNEGSKA (reference sequence). The junction had 6 bases not matched to a gene; V was cut back by 4 bases and J by 3 bases. The CDR3 consists of 14 residues. CDR3 sequence reads: CSATLGQGIYEQYF. The CDR3 coding sequence is TGCAGTGCTACCCTGGGACAGGGGATCTACGAGCAGTACTTC.

The sample holds many counts of this clone. CDR3 residues: CASSPPGFYGYTF. In DNA, the CDR3 is TGTGCCAGCAGCCCCCCGGGGTTCTATGGCTACACCTTC. This chain connects TRBV7-9 to TRBJ1-2; D is uncertain. Per the germline V gene, CDR1 is SEHNR and CDR2 is FQNEAQ (reference sequence). With 5 bases removed from V and 4 bases from J, the gap between germline ends came to 11 bases. The CDR3 extends over 13 amino acids.

This clone was counted many times. CDR3 sequence (DNA): TGCAGCGTCTTAGCGGAGAGCACAGATACGCAGTATTTT. Amino acids: CSVLAESTDTQYF. This chain links TRBV29-1 with TRBJ2-3; D is perhaps TRBD2 (6 bases). CDR1 is SQVTM and CDR2 is ANQGSEA in the germline V gene. This CDR3 is 13 amino acids long. V was cut by 6 bases and J by 0 bases, with 10 bases left in between.

This clone was observed a few times. This rearrangement joins TRBV6-1 to TRBJ1-3; 7 positions match TRBD1. The germline CDR1 and CDR2 sequences are MNHNS and SASEGT. The V gene end was trimmed by 0 bases and the J gene end by 10 bases; junction bases not matched to a gene: 6. CDR3 size: 14 residues. CDR3 nucleotide sequence: TGTGCCAGCAGTGAAGCAGGACAGGTGGCAACCATATATTTT. Translating it yields CASSEAGQVATIYF.

Ten or more counts support this clone. The chain employs TRBV7-3 and TRBJ2-1; 7 bases agree with TRBD2. The CDR3 has 14 residues. V dropped 5 bases and J dropped 7; count of bases not matched to a gene: 8. CDR1 is SGHTA and CDR2 is FQGTGA in the germline V gene. CDR3 nucleotide sequence: TGTGCCAGCAGCCTCCAGCCGGGGGGAAATGAGCAGTTCTTC. It codes for CASSLQPGGNEQFF. The entire variable domain, with the rest obtained from reference TRBV7-3 and TRBJ2-1, is as follows: GAGVSQTPSNKVTEKGKYVELRCDPISGHTALYWYRQSLGQGPEFLIYFQGTGAADDSGLPNDRFFAVRPEGSVSTLKIQRTERGDSAVYLCASSLQPGGNEQFFGPGTRLTVL.

Notes on this clone: One end of the junction does not line up with germline, which may come from a read error. The CDR3 loop reads CSVSGINYGYTF. The CDR3 nucleotides are TGCAGTGTTTCGGGGATTAACTATGGCTATACCTTC. V is TRBV20-1 and J is TRBJ1-2, with D unclear. CDR3 length equals 12 residues. The germline V gene encodes CDR1 DFQATT and CDR2 SNEGSKA (reference sequence).